This T cell receptor (beta chain) was identified in a study of blood T cell repertoires in COVID-19. Across the whole study: Nucleic acid was either cDNA or gDNA, and it came from T cells, B-cell-depleted T cells, or PBMCs.

Profiled with immunoSEQ multiplex PCR; TCRdb holds only in-frame clones, not every one. The table lists 120,000 to 150,000 clones, approximately 86% of them singletons. The clonotype originates from an older woman with acute or convalescent COVID-19. The sample taken for sequencing was peripheral blood.

CDR3 nucleotides: TGCGCCAGCAGCCAAGTGCTAGCGGGGATTTACAATGAGCAGTTCTTC. Protein: CASSQVLAGIYNEQFF. The gene calls are TRBV4-1 and TRBJ2-1; 9 bases fit TRBD2. CDR3 size: 16 residues. V was clipped by 1 base and J by 4 bases; unmatched bases: 5. Germline lookup yields CDR1 MGHRA and CDR2 YSYEKL.